Listed here are 7 T cell receptor beta chains from one sample, sequenced in a study of control samples from healthy donors and cancer patients. Profiling relied on immunoSEQ multiplex PCR, and the TCRdb table lists in-frame clones only, not all of them. The sample has 120,000 or so clones; roughly 92% are singletons. The specimen was PBMCs. Every receptor here comes from an elderly man with head and neck cancer.

This clone occurred once. The V call is TRBV11-3, the J call TRBJ2-2; TRBD1 might be the D (6 bases). Trimming pared 2 bases from V and 7 bases from J, leaving 8 bases between. From germline, CDR1 is SGHNT and CDR2 YENEEA. This CDR3 has 13 amino acids. CDR3 DNA sequence: TGTGCCAGCAGCTTACAGGGGATCGGGGAGCTGTTTTTT. The encoded protein is CASSLQGIGELFF.

The V and J genes are TRBV7-8 and TRBJ1-1; 7 nucleotides align to TRBD1. The V gene's germline CDR1 is SGHVS and CDR2 FQNEAQ. The CDR3 contains 15 residues. V shed 4 bases and J 5 bases; nucleotides not matched to a gene: 10. CDR3 nucleotides: TGTGCCAGCAGCTCCGGGTCCTCAGGGGGGACTGAAGCTTTCTTT. Amino acid sequence: CASSSGSSGGTEAFF.

The count of this clone is one. The chain couples TRBV7-8 to TRBJ2-2; 7 nucleotides agree with TRBD1. V shed 4 bases, J shed 5 bases, and the junction held 10 bases outside the gene matches. The CDR3 runs 16 residues. The germline gives CDR1 SGHVS, CDR2 FQNEAQ. The CDR3 region is CASSSTGYSGTGELFF. The CDR3 nucleotides read TGTGCCAGCAGCTCGACAGGGTATAGTGGTACCGGGGAGCTGTTTTTT.

The chain recombines TRBV7-6 with TRBJ2-7, with D maybe TRBD2 (5 bases). Germline V gives CDR1 SGHVS, CDR2 FNYEAQ. V was clipped by 2 bases and J by 2 bases, with 13 bases between them. There are 15 residues in the CDR3. For the CDR3, the DNA is TGTGCCAGCAGCTTAAACGAGGGAGCCGCCTACGAGCAGTACTTC. Amino acids: CASSLNEGAAYEQYF.

This chain links TRBV7-2 with TRBJ1-1; TRBD1 aligns across 8 bases. With V trimmed by 4 bases and J by 0 bases, 4 bases remained unmatched. The CDR3 sequence is 15 residues long. Germline values: CDR1 SGHTA, CDR2 FQGNSA. CDR3 nucleotides: TGTGCCAGCAGCTCTGGGACAGGCATGAACACTGAAGCTTTCTTT. The encoded protein is CASSSGTGMNTEAFF.

The chain carries TRBV15 and TRBJ2-7; 9 nucleotides agree with TRBD1. CDR3 size: 17 residues. CDR1 is LNHNV, CDR2 YYDKDF, per germline (reference sequence). V dropped 0 bases and J dropped 5; count of bases not matched to a gene: 11. The CDR3 region is CATSRDGPGQGRDEQYF. In DNA, the CDR3 is TGTGCCACCAGCAGAGATGGACCGGGACAGGGTAGAGACGAGCAGTACTTC.

The rearrangement links TRBV7-2 to TRBJ2-7, with TRBD1 matching 8 bases. The CDR3 is 14 residues long. With 1 base clipped from V and 3 bases from J, the junction kept 2 bases outside the gene matches. The germline V gene encodes CDR1 SGHTA and CDR2 FQGNSA. This chain's CDR3 is CASSLGTGIYEQYF. The CDR3 DNA follows: TGTGCCAGCAGCTTAGGGACAGGGATCTACGAGCAGTACTTC.